A selection of T cell receptor beta chains follows, all from one sample in a study of shared clonotypes between healthy human individuals. Measured with immunoSEQ multiplex PCR; TCRdb has only the in-frame clones, and not every one. This sample carries 850,000 to 1,200,000 clones, roughly 80% of them seen once, and the ten largest clones take 1.4% to 1.5%. The sequenced sample was memory CD4+ T cells sorted from blood. These receptors were obtained from a man in his late teens or twenties in good health. The CDR3 runs from the conserved cysteine through the conserved F or W. D genes are given only for firm matches. Rows may omit the clone size; those that give it use once, few, many or a size class.

CDR3 length: 11; J gene: TRBJ2-5; clone size: NA; D gene: NA; V gene: TRBV6-5; CDR3 DNA: TGTGCCAGCAGACAAGGGGAGACCCAGTACTTC; CDR3 protein: CASRQGETQYF
CDR3 length: 13; J gene: TRBJ2-3; clone size: NA; D gene: NA; V gene: TRBV30; CDR3 DNA: TGTGCCTGGGCGAGCGGCCTAGGGGATACGCAGTATTTT; CDR3 protein: CAWASGLGDTQYF
CDR3 length: 13; J gene: TRBJ2-3; clone size: NA; D gene: NA; V gene: TRBV7-2; CDR3 DNA: TGTGCCAGCAGCTTAAGAGCCCAAGATACGCAGTATTTT; CDR3 protein: CASSLRAQDTQYF
CDR3 length: 15; J gene: TRBJ2-5; clone size: NA; D gene: NA; V gene: TRBV2; CDR3 DNA: TGTGCCAGCAGTGAAAGGTGGGGGGCTCAAGAGACCCAGTACTTC; CDR3 protein: CASSERWGAQETQYF
CDR3 length: 17; J gene: TRBJ2-3; clone size: NA; D gene: TRBD2; V gene: TRBV7-2; CDR3 DNA: TGTGCCAGCAGCTCCCTAGCGGGGAGAGCTAGCACAGATACGCAGTATTTT; CDR3 protein: CASSSLAGRASTDTQYF
CDR3 length: 14; J gene: TRBJ1-4; clone size: few; D gene: NA; V gene: TRBV5-1; CDR3 DNA: TGCGCCAGCAGCTTACAGGTGGCAGGGGAAAAACTGTTTTTT; CDR3 protein: CASSLQVAGEKLFF
CDR3 length: 13; J gene: TRBJ1-1; clone size: NA; D gene: NA; V gene: TRBV30; CDR3 DNA: TGTGCCTGGAGTTATGGCACGAACACTGAAGCTTTCTTT; CDR3 protein: CAWSYGTNTEAFF
CDR3 length: 14; J gene: TRBJ1-2; clone size: NA; D gene: NA; V gene: TRBV27; CDR3 DNA: TGTGCCAGCAGTTTATCGGACAACGGCTATGGCTACACCTTC; CDR3 protein: CASSLSDNGYGYTF
CDR3 length: 14; J gene: TRBJ1-1; clone size: NA; D gene: NA; V gene: TRBV7-8; CDR3 DNA: TGTGCCAGCAGCTCCACGGGACTACAGGGAGAAGCTTTCTTT; CDR3 protein: CASSSTGLQGEAFF
CDR3 length: 15; J gene: TRBJ2-3; clone size: many; D gene: NA; V gene: TRBV10-3; CDR3 DNA: TGTGCCATCAGTGAGGGCAGGGTAAGGACAGATACGCAGTATTTT; CDR3 protein: CAISEGRVRTDTQYF
CDR3 length: 13; J gene: TRBJ1-2; clone size: NA; D gene: NA; V gene: TRBV5-1; CDR3 DNA: TGCGCCAGCAGCGTTATAGGGGGGACTGGCTACACCTTC; CDR3 protein: CASSVIGGTGYTF
CDR3 length: 16; J gene: TRBJ2-3; clone size: few; D gene: NA; V gene: TRBV4-3; CDR3 DNA: TGCGCCAGCAGCCAAGACAGGACGGGCCGCACAGATACGCAGTATTTT; CDR3 protein: CASSQDRTGRTDTQYF
CDR3 length: 15; J gene: TRBJ2-2; clone size: NA; D gene: TRBD1; V gene: TRBV19; CDR3 DNA: TGTGCCAGTAGTAGAGACAGGGTACCGGCCGGGGAGCTGTTTTTT; CDR3 protein: CASSRDRVPAGELFF
CDR3 length: 16; J gene: TRBJ2-3; clone size: NA; D gene: NA; V gene: TRBV11-3; CDR3 DNA: TGTGCCAGCAGCCAGGGGGCGGGGGGGCCTGAAGATACGCAGTATTTT; CDR3 protein: CASSQGAGGPEDTQYF
CDR3 length: 14; J gene: TRBJ1-2; clone size: few; D gene: NA; V gene: TRBV12-5; CDR3 DNA: TGTGCTAGTGGTTTGGTACAGGAGAACTATGGCTACACCTTC; CDR3 protein: CASGLVQENYGYTF
CDR3 length: 16; J gene: TRBJ2-3; clone size: once; D gene: TRBD1; V gene: TRBV2; CDR3 DNA: TGTGCCAGCCTCACCCTGGGACAGGGGGACGCAGATACGCAGTATTTT; CDR3 protein: CASLTLGQGDADTQYF